This TCR beta chain was sequenced during a study of post-analysis software for immune sequencing data. Whole-study findings and limits: Controls had lower frequencies than patients of five TRBV segments, which included TRBV5-6, TRBV5-1 and TRBV20-1.

The CDR3 loop spans 15 amino acids. From germline, CDR1 is SEHNR and CDR2 FQNEAQ (reference sequence). Unmatched junction bases numbered 3, after V lost 4 bases and J lost 5 bases. The table lists this clonotype with many counts. Its specificity is unknown. cDNA libraries for TCR beta contained unique molecular identifiers. MiXCR, run by TCRdb on the PCR reads, gives a single entry per CDR3 protein. The sample records about 200,000 distinct CDR3 sequences, approximately 30% being singletons. The receptor was isolated from a girl aged 2 to 17 with multiple sclerosis. Sequencing input: blood. This rearrangement joins TRBV7-9 to TRBJ2-5; 14 bases line up with TRBD2. CDR3 sequence: CASSWGLAGAETQYF. The CDR3 coding sequence is TGTGCCAGCAGCTGGGGACTAGCGGGAGCGGAGACCCAGTACTTC.